Listed here are 3 T cell receptor beta chains from one sample, sequenced in a study of human T cells and chemical hapten exposure. MiXCR, applied by TCRdb to the RACE reads, yields one record per CDR3 protein. The data contain more than 110,000 distinct CDR3 sequences, around 11% of them singletons. As for time point: patch test 2, 6 weeks after DPC sensitization. Treatment meaning: therapeutic diphenylcyclopropenone sensitization with weekly scalp DPC. Sequencing used whole blood, obtained in connection with sensitization to the hapten diphenylcyclopropenone (DPC). The receptors derive from a woman aged 45-60 years with alopecia areata. Some clones in this sample may be carry-over from other donors' samples.

The chain recombines TRBV28 with TRBJ2-1, with D possibly being TRBD2 (6 bases). In germline, CDR1 is MDHEN, CDR2 SYDVKM. V was pared by 10 bases and J by 0 bases, with 19 bases between. CDR3 length equals 16 residues. CDR3 sequence reads: CATSLEGYSSYNEQFF. For the CDR3, the DNA is TGTGCCACAAGCTTGGAGGGATATAGCTCCTACAATGAGCAGTTCTTC.

The rearrangement joins TRBV6-5 to TRBJ2-3; D might be TRBD2 (5 bases). V was cut by 1 base and J by 0 bases, with 8 bases left in between. Germline V gene lookup returns CDR1 MNHEY and CDR2 SVGAGI. The CDR3 consists of 15 residues. DNA for the CDR3: TGTGCCAGCAGTTACTTCGGGGAAAGCACAGATACGCAGTATTTT. Its translation: CASSYFGESTDTQYF.

This clonotype has more than one count but fewer than ten. The J gene is TRBJ2-7, the V gene TRBV20-1; TRBD1 aligns across 10 bases. V lost 4 bases to trimming and J lost 11 bases; unmatched junction nucleotides: 14. Germline CDR1 reads DFQATT; CDR2 reads SNEGSKA (reference sequence). The CDR3 loop spans 14 amino acids. The CDR3 DNA is TGCAGTGCTACCGTCGCCCGGGACAGGGGAAGTGAGTACTTC. Translation: CSATVARDRGSEYF.